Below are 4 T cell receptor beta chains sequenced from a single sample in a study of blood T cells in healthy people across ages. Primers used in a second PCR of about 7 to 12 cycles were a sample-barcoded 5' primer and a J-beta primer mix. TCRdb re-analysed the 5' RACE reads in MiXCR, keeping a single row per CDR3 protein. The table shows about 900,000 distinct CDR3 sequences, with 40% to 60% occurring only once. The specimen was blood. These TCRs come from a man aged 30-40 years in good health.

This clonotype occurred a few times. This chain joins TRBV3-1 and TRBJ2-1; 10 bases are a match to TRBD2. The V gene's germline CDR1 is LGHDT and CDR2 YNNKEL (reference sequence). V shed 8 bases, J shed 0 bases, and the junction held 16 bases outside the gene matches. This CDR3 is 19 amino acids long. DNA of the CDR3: TGTGCCAGCGAGGGCCGGGGACTAGCGTTCCGGGGCTCCTACAATGAGCAGTTCTTC. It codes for CASEGRGLAFRGSYNEQFF.

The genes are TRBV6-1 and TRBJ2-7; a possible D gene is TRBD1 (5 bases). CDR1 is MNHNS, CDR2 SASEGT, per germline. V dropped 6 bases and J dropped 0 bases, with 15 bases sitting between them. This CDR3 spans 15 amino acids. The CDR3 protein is CASRDGQFDSYEQYF. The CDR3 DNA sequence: TGTGCCAGCAGGGACGGACAATTCGACTCCTACGAGCAGTACTTC.

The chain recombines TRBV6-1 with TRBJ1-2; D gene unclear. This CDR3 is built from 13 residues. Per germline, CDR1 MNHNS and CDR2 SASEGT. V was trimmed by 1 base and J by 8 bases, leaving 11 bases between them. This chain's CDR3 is CASSEGQRKGYTF. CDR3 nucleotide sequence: TGTGCCAGCAGTGAAGGCCAGCGTAAAGGCTACACCTTC.

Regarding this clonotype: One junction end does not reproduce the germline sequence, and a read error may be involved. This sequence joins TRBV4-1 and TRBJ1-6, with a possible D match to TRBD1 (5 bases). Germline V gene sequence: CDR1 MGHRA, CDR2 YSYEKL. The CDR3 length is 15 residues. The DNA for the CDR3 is TGCGCCAGCAGCCAAGATCAGGGACCGATTTCACTCCTCCACTTT. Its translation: CASSQDQGPISLLHF.